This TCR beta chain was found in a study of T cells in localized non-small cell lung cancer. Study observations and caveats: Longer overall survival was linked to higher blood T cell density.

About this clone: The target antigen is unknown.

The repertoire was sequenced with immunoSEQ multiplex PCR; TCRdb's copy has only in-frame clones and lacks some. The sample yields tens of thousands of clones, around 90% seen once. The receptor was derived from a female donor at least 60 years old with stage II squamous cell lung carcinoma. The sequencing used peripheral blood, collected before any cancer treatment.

The CDR3 DNA reads as TGTGCCAGCAGCTTGCCCCCCCACAAGACCATCGTTTCAAATGAGCAGTTCTTC. It encodes CASSLPPHKTIVSNEQFF. The chain carries TRBV5-6 and TRBJ2-1, with D hard to call. Germline loops: CDR1 SGHDT, CDR2 YYEEEE. CDR3 length: 18 residues. The germline V and J ends were trimmed by 1 base and 7 bases, with 24 bases remaining between them. Supplemented by reference TRBV5-6 and TRBJ2-1, the full variable domain reads DAGVTQSPTHLIKTRGQQVTLRCSPKSGHDTVSWYQQALGQGPQFIFQYYEEEERQRGNFPDRFSGHQFPNYSSELNVNALLLGDSALYLCASSLPPHKTIVSNEQFFGPGTRLTVL.